This T cell receptor beta chain was documented in a study of T cells after yellow fever vaccination. This clonotype has just a few counts. Its target is unknown. A single record per CDR3 protein comes from TCRdb applying MiXCR to the 5' RACE reads. The data show more than 450,000 distinct CDR3 sequences, 20% to 25% seen once. Overall study results and limits: Subsequent to the booster, the majority of primary-vaccination clones reappeared (96% CD4, around 90% CD8). Though it reached lower strength, the secondary response hit its peak faster, day 5 versus 15.

The sample here was PBMCs, taken less than 25 days after the first yellow fever vaccination. This clonotype originated in a young man who received the YFV17D yellow fever vaccine.

CDR3 sequence (DNA): TGTGCCAGCAGCTTGTATTACAGGTTTGAGGATGGCTACACCTTC. It encodes CASSLYYRFEDGYTF. V is TRBV5-4 and J is TRBJ1-2; perhaps TRBD1 as D (5 bases). The CDR3 spans 15 residues. Germline CDR1 SGHNT, CDR2 YYREEE (reference sequence). With 1 base removed from V and 6 bases from J, the gap between germline ends came to 16 bases.